One T cell receptor (beta chain) is described in this entry. Looked up from germline, CDR1 is MNHEY and CDR2 is SVGAGI. V dropped 5 bases and J dropped 6; count of bases not matched to a gene: 7. The CDR3 runs 17 residues. Unique molecular identifiers were used to barcode this TCRbeta library. TCRdb used MiXCR to reprocess the PCR reads, holding one entry per CDR3 protein. The table records some 550,000 distinct CDR3 sequences, around 16% of them present only once. This entry comes from a study of T-cell reconstitution after alpha-beta-depleted transplantation in children. The source was PBMCs from the stem cell graft donor, collected from the stem cell graft. This sequence was found in a human donor who donated a stem cell graft to a child with acute lymphoblastic leukemia. J is TRBJ2-1 and V is TRBV6-5; 16 nucleotides agree with TRBD2. The CDR3, as DNA: TGTGCCAGCAGTCAGGGACTAGCGGGAGGGCCCTTCAATGAGCAGTTCTTC. Residues: CASSQGLAGGPFNEQFF.